The 22 T cell receptor beta chains presented below share a single source sample, sequenced in a study of T cells in Graves' hyperthyroidism and ophthalmopathy. RNA transcripts served as the template for amplifying TCR beta CDR3 regions. HTBI primers were the set used in a first-round RT-PCR of the TCR CDR3. TCRdb fed the multiplex PCR reads into MiXCR, producing one record per CDR3 protein. The sample yields a few hundred thousand distinct CDR3 sequences, 13% to 15% seen once. The sequencing sample was made of blood. The receptors were sampled from a woman between 55 and 75 years old with Graves' ophthalmopathy.

This clonotype was picked up many times. The CDR3 region is CASSHNPRASGANVLTF. CDR3 DNA sequence: TGCGCCAGCAGCCACAATCCCAGGGCTTCTGGGGCCAACGTCCTGACTTTC. V gene TRBV5-1 combines with J gene TRBJ2-6, with TRBD1 as a possible D gene (5 bases). The CDR3 spans 17 residues. Deletions cut 4 bases from V and 1 base from J, with 15 bases between. The germline CDR1 and CDR2 sequences are SGHRS and YFSETQ.

This clonotype has at least ten counts. The gene calls are TRBV28 and TRBJ1-3; D is possibly TRBD1 (5 bases). V was trimmed by 6 bases and J by 3 bases, leaving 21 bases between them. The CDR3 is made up of 17 amino acids. Germline V gene lookup returns CDR1 MDHEN and CDR2 SYDVKM. The CDR3 bases are TGTGCCAGCAGGCCCGAATCCCCCAGGGCGGTTGGAAACACCATATATTTT. It encodes CASRPESPRAVGNTIYF.

This chain connects TRBV27 to TRBJ1-2; TRBD1 matches at 7 bases. With 8 bases clipped from V and 6 bases from J, the junction kept 6 bases outside the gene matches. This CDR3 spans 12 amino acids. Germline values: CDR1 MNHEY, CDR2 SMNVEV (reference sequence). This CDR3 reads CASQDRDHGYTF. The CDR3 nucleotides read TGTGCCAGCCAAGACAGGGACCATGGCTACACCTTC.

The V and J genes are TRBV6-1 and TRBJ1-4; D is unclear. Trimming left V 9 bases short and J 7 bases short, with 12 bases between. The V gene's germline CDR1 is MNHNS and CDR2 SASEGT. The CDR3 runs 12 residues. The CDR3, as DNA: TGTGCCAGTCGGAAGGCGGGTGAAAAACTGTTTTTT. This translates into CASRKAGEKLFF.

This clonotype has ten or more counts. This chain uses TRBV20-1 with TRBJ2-1; no clear D gene. From germline, CDR1 is DFQATT and CDR2 SNEGSKA (reference sequence). This CDR3 contains 12 residues. V lost 1 base and J 3 bases, leaving 4 bases between the germline ends. In DNA, the CDR3 is TGCAGTGCTAGAGGGATCTACAATGAGCAGTTCTTC. Translating it yields CSARGIYNEQFF.

This sequence joins TRBV10-1 and TRBJ2-5; 10 positions match TRBD1. V lost 0 bases, J lost 5 bases, and 6 bases stayed unmatched. Germline CDR1 reads WNHNN; CDR2 reads SYGVQD (reference sequence). The CDR3 is made up of 16 amino acids. CDR3 in amino acids: CASSESGQGDSETQYF. The CDR3 DNA follows: TGCGCCAGCAGTGAGTCCGGACAGGGGGATTCGGAGACCCAGTACTTC.

There are many counts of this clonotype. The gene calls are TRBV5-1 and TRBJ1-3; unclear D gene. Germline V lookup: CDR1 SGHRS, CDR2 YFSETQ. The CDR3 consists of 17 residues. Trimming shortened V by 4 bases and J by 2 bases, and 19 bases separated the two germline ends. DNA for the CDR3: TGCGCCAGCAGCGACCTAGAGCGGGGATGGACTGGAAACACCATATATTTT. Translation gives CASSDLERGWTGNTIYF.

The rearrangement links TRBV6-1 to TRBJ2-5; 9 bases match TRBD2. V dropped 5 bases and J dropped 5; count of bases not matched to a gene: 9. This CDR3 has 15 amino acids. Germline V lookup: CDR1 MNHNS, CDR2 SASEGT. In DNA form, the CDR3 reads TGTGCCAGCAGTCCTCGCGGGAGGGCTACGGAGACCCAGTACTTC. Amino acids: CASSPRGRATETQYF.

The chain links TRBV2 to TRBJ2-5; D ambiguous. Germline V CDR1 and CDR2: SNHLY, FYNNEI. Trimming took off 8 bases at V and 3 bases at J, with 13 bases between the two ends. CDR3 size: 13 residues. The CDR3 reads CASPRVGKETQYF. The CDR3 bases are TGTGCCAGCCCCCGCGTAGGGAAAGAGACCCAGTACTTC.

This clonotype was detected many times. The gene calls are TRBV7-9 and TRBJ1-1; D is undetermined. Germline V gene data show CDR1 as SEHNR and CDR2 as FQNEAQ (reference sequence). CDR3 length equals 15 residues. V was trimmed by 10 bases and J by 6 bases, leaving 24 bases between them. CDR3 nucleotides: TGTGCCACCAACACCGCTTCGGGAATCCTCCCTGAAGCTTTCTTT. Its translation is CATNTASGILPEAFF.

This clonotype appeared many times. V gene TRBV24-1 combines with J gene TRBJ2-1; 8 nucleotides agree with TRBD1. V was pared by 1 base and J by 0 bases, with 4 bases of the junction left unmatched. The length of the CDR3 is 17 residues. Germline loops: CDR1 KGHDR, CDR2 SFDVKD. The CDR3 DNA sequence: TGTGCCACCAGTGATTTTGGGACAGGACTCTCCTACAATGAGCAGTTCTTC. This translates into CATSDFGTGLSYNEQFF.

V usage is TRBV19 and J usage is TRBJ2-3; D call uncertain. This CDR3 contains 13 residues. CDR1 is LNHDA and CDR2 is SQIVND in the germline V gene (reference sequence). With 7 bases removed from V and 4 bases from J, the gap between germline ends came to 12 bases. The CDR3 coding sequence is TGTGCCAGTACGGCGAGGTCGGCAGATACGCAGTATTTT. This codes for CASTARSADTQYF.

This clonotype showed up just a few times. V is TRBV6-1 and J is TRBJ2-3; TRBD1 matches 10 bases. Germline loops: CDR1 MNHNS, CDR2 SASEGT. The junction had 6 bases not matched to a gene; V was cut back by 8 bases and J by 4 bases. CDR3 length: 14 residues. CDR3 loop: CASLGQGLSDTQYF. CDR3 DNA sequence: TGTGCCAGCCTGGGACAGGGGTTGTCAGATACGCAGTATTTT.

Concerning this clonotype itself: Since the CDR3 does not end with the conserved phenylalanine or tryptophan, this likely comes from a read error. The DNA is left out, because the CDR3 cannot be placed on it with certainty; the CDR3 is given as TCRdb lists it. This chain connects TRBV12-3 or TRBV12-4 to TRBJ2-3; the D segment call TRBD1 is taken from the table without a DNA check. The CDR3 spans 17 residues, counting both ends. CDR3 region: CASSGHRAVLSTDTQYS.

This clonotype has a count of ten or more. The chain recombines TRBV27 with TRBJ1-2, with a possible D match to TRBD1 (6 bases). The CDR3 runs 14 residues. V shed 6 bases and J shed 8 bases, with 19 bases lying between them. Germline-derived CDR1 and CDR2 are MNHEY and SMNVEV (reference sequence). CDR3 sequence (DNA): TGTGCCAGCAGCGGACCGCAGGGGATCGGCGGCTACACCTTC. Protein sequence: CASSGPQGIGGYTF.

CDR3 sequence: CASSPGVLYGYTF. CDR3 DNA: TGTGCCAGCAGTCCAGGGGTGCTATATGGCTACACCTTC. This sequence joins TRBV6-2 or TRBV6-3 and TRBJ1-2, with D tentatively TRBD1 (6 bases). Germline CDR1 is MNHEY and CDR2 is SVGEGT. The CDR3 consists of 13 residues. The V gene lost 5 bases and the J gene lost 5 bases, with 12 bases spanning the gap.

The chain has TRBV20-1 and TRBJ2-7; 10 positions agree with TRBD1. After removal of 4 bases from V and 2 bases from J, the junction contained 5 bases not matched to a gene. This CDR3 comprises 14 residues. The germline gives CDR1 DFQATT, CDR2 SNEGSKA (reference sequence). CDR3 nucleotides: TGCAGTGCTACCCTGGGGACAGGGGCCTACGAGCAGTACTTC. This sequence encodes CSATLGTGAYEQYF.

This clonotype was seen repeatedly, ten times or more. The V and J genes are TRBV28 and TRBJ2-7; D gene unclear. V was trimmed by 2 bases and J by 0 bases, leaving 11 bases between them. The CDR3 runs to 15 residues. Germline lookup yields CDR1 MDHEN and CDR2 SYDVKM. CDR3 protein: CASSLRRVGSYEQYF. The CDR3, as DNA: TGTGCCAGCAGTTTACGACGGGTGGGCTCCTACGAGCAGTACTTC.

There are many counts of this clonotype. Here the CDR3 DNA reads TGTGCCAGCAGTTTATTAGCGGGGATCAATCAGCCCCAGCATTTT. Translation gives CASSLLAGINQPQHF. The gene calls are TRBV28 and TRBJ1-5; D gene uncertain. The germline V and J ends were trimmed by 1 base and 3 bases, with 10 bases remaining between them. The CDR3 runs 15 residues. The V gene's germline CDR1 is MDHEN and CDR2 SYDVKM.

On this clonotype: Germline and junction disagree at one end, which may indicate a read error. The chain has TRBV5-1 and TRBJ1-6; TRBD1 agrees at 9 bases. Germline V gives CDR1 SGHRS, CDR2 YFSETQ. The CDR3 consists of 15 residues. The CDR3 nucleotides read TGTGCCAGCAGCCCGGGACAGGGCGGCAATTCACCCCTCCACTTT. Its translation: CASSPGQGGNSPLHF.

There are many counts of this clonotype. The chain couples TRBV12-3 or TRBV12-4 to TRBJ2-3, with 12 nucleotides matching TRBD2. Germline trimming cut 6 bases from V and 8 bases from J; bases unmatched to any gene: 12. The CDR3 extends over 16 amino acids. Written as DNA, the CDR3 is TGTGCCAGCAGGACAACACTAGCGGGAGGTATCGGTACGCAGTATTTT. It yields the protein CASRTTLAGGIGTQYF.

This clonotype has a count of ten or more. CDR3 nucleotides: TGTGCCAGCAGCTTAGAAGTCATGAGCGACAATGAGCAGTTCTTC. This translates into CASSLEVMSDNEQFF. This chain connects TRBV7-9 to TRBJ2-1; unclear D gene. In germline, CDR1 is SEHNR, CDR2 FQNEAQ (reference sequence). The CDR3 is 15 amino acids. Trimming left V 1 base short and J 5 bases short, with 12 bases between.